This T cell receptor (beta chain) appears in the sequencing data of a study of blood T cells in healthy people across ages. The length of the CDR3 is 14 residues. Trimming cost V 6 bases and J 4 bases, with 15 bases left between them. Per germline, CDR1 LNHDA and CDR2 SQIVND (reference sequence). This clonotype came up a few times. Its target is not known. The authors ran a second PCR of about 7 to 12 cycles using a sample-barcoded 5' primer and a J-beta primer mix. One entry per CDR3 protein, called by TCRdb with MiXCR from the 5' RACE reads. The sample records 700,000 to 900,000 distinct CDR3 sequences, around a quarter being singletons. Overall study results and limits: Both higher diversity and more naive CD4+ cells marked long-lived donors when set against aged donors. Lack of knowledge of donor CMV status possibly confounded expanded clonotype changes. Total diversity from one million sequenced T cells was likely underestimated.

This same sample was also part of a study on T cells of mothers and their children. As that study records: Thymic selection molds TCR recombination products alike in related and unrelated pairs.

Sequenced: blood. This TCR was recovered from a boy under 18 in good health. J is TRBJ1-1 and V is TRBV19, with no clear D. CDR3 loop: CASRKRTGFTEAFF. The CDR3 nucleotides read TGTGCCAGTAGGAAAAGGACGGGGTTCACTGAAGCTTTCTTT.